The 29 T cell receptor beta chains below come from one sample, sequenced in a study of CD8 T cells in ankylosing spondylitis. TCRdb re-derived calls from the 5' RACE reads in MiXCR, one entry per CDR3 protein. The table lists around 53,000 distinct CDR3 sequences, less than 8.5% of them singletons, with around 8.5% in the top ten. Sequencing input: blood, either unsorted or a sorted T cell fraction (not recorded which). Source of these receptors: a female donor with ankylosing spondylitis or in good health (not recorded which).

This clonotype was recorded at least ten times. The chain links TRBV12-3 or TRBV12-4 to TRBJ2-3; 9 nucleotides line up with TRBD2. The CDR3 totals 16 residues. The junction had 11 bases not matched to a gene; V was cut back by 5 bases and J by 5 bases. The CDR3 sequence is CASSAGTSPSRDTQYF. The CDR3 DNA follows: TGTGCCAGCAGTGCCGGGACTAGCCCCTCGAGAGATACGCAGTATTTT.

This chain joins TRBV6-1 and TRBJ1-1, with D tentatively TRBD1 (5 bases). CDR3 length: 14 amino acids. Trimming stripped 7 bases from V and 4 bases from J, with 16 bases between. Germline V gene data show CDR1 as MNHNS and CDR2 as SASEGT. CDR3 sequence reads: CASTRPGRGTEAFF. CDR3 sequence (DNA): TGTGCCAGCACGAGGCCAGGGCGAGGCACTGAAGCTTTCTTT.

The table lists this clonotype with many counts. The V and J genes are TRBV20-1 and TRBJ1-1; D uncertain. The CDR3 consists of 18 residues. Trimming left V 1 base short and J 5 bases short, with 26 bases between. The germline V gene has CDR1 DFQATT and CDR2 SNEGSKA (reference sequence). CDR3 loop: CSARVPPHRAGPGTEAFF. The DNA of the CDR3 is TGCAGTGCTAGAGTTCCCCCCCACCGGGCAGGCCCGGGGACTGAAGCTTTCTTT.

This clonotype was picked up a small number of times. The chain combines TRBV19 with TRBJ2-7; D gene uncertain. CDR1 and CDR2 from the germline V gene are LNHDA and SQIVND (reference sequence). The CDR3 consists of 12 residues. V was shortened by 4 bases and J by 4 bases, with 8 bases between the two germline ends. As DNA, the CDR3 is TGTGCCAGTAGTAATTTGGGGTACGAGCAGTACTTC. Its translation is CASSNLGYEQYF.

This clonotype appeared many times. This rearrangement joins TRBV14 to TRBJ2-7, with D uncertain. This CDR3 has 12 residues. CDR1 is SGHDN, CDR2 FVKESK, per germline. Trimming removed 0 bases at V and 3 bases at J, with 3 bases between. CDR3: CASSQDNYEQYF. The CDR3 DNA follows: TGTGCCAGCAGCCAAGATAACTACGAGCAGTACTTC.

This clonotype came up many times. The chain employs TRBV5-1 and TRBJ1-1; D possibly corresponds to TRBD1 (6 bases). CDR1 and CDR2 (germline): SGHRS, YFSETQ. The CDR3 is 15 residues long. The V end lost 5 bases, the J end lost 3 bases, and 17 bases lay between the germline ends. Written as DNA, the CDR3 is TGCGCCAGCAGACCGCATGACAGGTCCTACACTGAAGCTTTCTTT. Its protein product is CASRPHDRSYTEAFF.

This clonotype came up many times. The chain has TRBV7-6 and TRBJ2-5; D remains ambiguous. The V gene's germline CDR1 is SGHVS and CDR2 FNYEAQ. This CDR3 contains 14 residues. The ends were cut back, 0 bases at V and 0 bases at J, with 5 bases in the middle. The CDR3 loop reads CASSLASYQETQYF. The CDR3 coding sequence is TGTGCCAGCAGCTTAGCCAGTTACCAAGAGACCCAGTACTTC.

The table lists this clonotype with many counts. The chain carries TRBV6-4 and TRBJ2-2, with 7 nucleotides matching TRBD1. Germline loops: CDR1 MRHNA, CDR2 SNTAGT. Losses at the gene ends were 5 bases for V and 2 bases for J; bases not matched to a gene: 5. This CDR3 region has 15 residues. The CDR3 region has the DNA TGTGCCAGCAGTCGGACAGGCTCCAACACCGGGGAGCTGTTTTTT. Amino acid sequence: CASSRTGSNTGELFF.

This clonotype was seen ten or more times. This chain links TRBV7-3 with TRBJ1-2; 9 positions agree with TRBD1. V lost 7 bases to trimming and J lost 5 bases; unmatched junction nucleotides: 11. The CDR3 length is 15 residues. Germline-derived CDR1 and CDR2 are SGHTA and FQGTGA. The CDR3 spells CASKKPGQGWYGYTF. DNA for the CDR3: TGTGCCAGCAAAAAGCCGGGACAGGGCTGGTATGGCTACACCTTC. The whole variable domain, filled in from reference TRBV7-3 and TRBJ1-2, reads GAGVSQTPSNKVTEKGKYVELRCDPISGHTALYWYRQSLGQGPEFLIYFQGTGAADDSGLPNDRFFAVRPEGSVSTLKIQRTERGDSAVYLCASKKPGQGWYGYTFGSGTRLTVV.

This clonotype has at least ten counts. CDR3 sequence reads: CASSYLPVNTEAFF. In nucleotides, the CDR3 is TGTGCCAGCAGTTACCTACCGGTGAACACTGAAGCTTTCTTT. V gene TRBV6-5 combines with J gene TRBJ1-1; the D is unclear. This CDR3 spans 14 amino acids. Trimming left V 2 bases short and J 0 bases short, with 7 bases between. Germline V CDR1 and CDR2: MNHEY, SVGAGI.

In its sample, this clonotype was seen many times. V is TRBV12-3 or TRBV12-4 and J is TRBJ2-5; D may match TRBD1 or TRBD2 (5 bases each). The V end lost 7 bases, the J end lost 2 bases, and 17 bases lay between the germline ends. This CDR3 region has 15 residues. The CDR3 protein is CASNHGAGGQETQYF. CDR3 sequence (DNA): TGTGCCAGCAACCACGGGGCAGGAGGTCAAGAGACCCAGTACTTC.

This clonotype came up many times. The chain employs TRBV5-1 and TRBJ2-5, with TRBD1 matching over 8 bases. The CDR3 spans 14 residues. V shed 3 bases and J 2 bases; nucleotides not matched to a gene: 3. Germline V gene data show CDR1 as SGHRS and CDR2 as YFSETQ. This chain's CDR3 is CASSSRQGQETQYF. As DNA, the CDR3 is TGCGCCAGCAGCTCACGACAGGGGCAAGAGACCCAGTACTTC.

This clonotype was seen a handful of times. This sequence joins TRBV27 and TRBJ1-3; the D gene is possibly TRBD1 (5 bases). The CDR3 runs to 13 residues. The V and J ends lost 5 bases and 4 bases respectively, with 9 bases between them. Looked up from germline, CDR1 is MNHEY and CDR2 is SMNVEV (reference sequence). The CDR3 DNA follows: TGTGCCAGCAGTCCCCAGGGAGGAAACACCATATATTTT. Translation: CASSPQGGNTIYF.

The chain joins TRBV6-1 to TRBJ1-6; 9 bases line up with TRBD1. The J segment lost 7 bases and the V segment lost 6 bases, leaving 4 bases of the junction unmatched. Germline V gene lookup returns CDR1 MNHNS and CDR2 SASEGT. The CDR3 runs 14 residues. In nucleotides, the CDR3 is TGTGCCAGCAGCCGGGACAGGGCCAATTCACCCCTCCACTTT. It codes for CASSRDRANSPLHF.

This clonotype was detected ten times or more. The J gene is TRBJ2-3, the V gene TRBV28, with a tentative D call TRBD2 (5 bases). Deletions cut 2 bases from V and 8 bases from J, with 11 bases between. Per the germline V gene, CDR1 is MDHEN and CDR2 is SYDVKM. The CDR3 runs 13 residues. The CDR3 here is CASSLRGLTTQYF. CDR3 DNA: TGTGCCAGCAGTTTAAGAGGGCTAACTACGCAGTATTTT. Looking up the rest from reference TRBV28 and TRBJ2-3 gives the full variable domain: DVKVTQSSRYLVKRTGEKVFLECVQDMDHENMFWYRQDPGLGLRLIYFSYDVKMKEKGDIPEGYSVSREKKERFSLILESASTNQTSMYLCASSLRGLTTQYFGPGTRLTVL.

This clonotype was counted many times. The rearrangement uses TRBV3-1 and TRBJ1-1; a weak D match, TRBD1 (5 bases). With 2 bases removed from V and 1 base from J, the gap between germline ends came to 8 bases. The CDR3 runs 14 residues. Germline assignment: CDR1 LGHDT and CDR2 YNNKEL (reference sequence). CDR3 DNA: TGTGCCAGCAGCCAACTAGGGGCGAACACTGAAGCTTTCTTT. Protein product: CASSQLGANTEAFF.

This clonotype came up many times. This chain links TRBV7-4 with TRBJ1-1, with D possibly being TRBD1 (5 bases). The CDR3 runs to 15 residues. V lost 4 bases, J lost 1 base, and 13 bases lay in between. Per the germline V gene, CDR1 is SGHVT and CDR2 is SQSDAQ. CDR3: CASSYGLRGNTEAFF. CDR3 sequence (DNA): TGTGCCAGCAGCTATGGCTTAAGGGGGAACACTGAAGCTTTCTTT.

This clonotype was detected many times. This CDR3 is CASSLPGQGENSPLHF. The CDR3 DNA follows: TGCGCCAGCAGCTTGCCGGGACAGGGGGAGAATTCACCCCTCCACTTT. V gene TRBV5-1 combines with J gene TRBJ1-6; TRBD1 agrees at 11 bases. Germline loops: CDR1 SGHRS, CDR2 YFSETQ. The CDR3 totals 16 residues. Trimming removed 1 base from V and 7 bases from J; junction bases left unmatched: 4.

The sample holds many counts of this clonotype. This CDR3 reads CASRSQGVTYEQYF. The CDR3 DNA reads TGTGCCAGCAGGTCACAGGGGGTCACCTACGAGCAGTACTTC. The V gene is TRBV2, the J gene TRBJ2-7; 8 positions match TRBD1. The CDR3 length is 14 residues. CDR1 and CDR2 (germline): SNHLY, FYNNEI. With V trimmed by 6 bases and J by 2 bases, 6 bases remained unmatched.

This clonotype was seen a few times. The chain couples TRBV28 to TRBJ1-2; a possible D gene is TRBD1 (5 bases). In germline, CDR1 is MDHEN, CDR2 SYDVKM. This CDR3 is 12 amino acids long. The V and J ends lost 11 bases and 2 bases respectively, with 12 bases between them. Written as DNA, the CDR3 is TGTGCCGCAGGGTCTGTAAACTATGGCTACACCTTC. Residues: CAAGSVNYGYTF.

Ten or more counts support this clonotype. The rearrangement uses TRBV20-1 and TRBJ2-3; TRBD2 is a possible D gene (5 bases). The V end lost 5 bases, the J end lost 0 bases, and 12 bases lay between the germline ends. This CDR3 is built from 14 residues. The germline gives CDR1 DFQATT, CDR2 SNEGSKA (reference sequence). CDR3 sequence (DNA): TGCAGTGCTGGCAGCGGACCTAGCACAGATACGCAGTATTTT. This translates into CSAGSGPSTDTQYF.

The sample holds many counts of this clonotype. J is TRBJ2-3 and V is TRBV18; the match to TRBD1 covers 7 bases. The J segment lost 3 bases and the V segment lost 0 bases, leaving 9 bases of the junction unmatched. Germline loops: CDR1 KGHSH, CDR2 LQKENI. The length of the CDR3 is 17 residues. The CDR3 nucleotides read TGTGCCAGCTCACCACCCGTTGGGCAGGGGGTAACAGATACGCAGTATTTT. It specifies CASSPPVGQGVTDTQYF.

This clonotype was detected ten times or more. The CDR3 DNA reads TGTGCCAGTAGTATACAGGGGGCCGGGGGCTACACCTTC. It specifies CASSIQGAGGYTF. V gene TRBV19 combines with J gene TRBJ1-2; 8 bases line up with TRBD1. The junction had 4 bases not matched to a gene; V was cut back by 2 bases and J by 8 bases. The CDR3 is 13 amino acids. Looked up from germline, CDR1 is LNHDA and CDR2 is SQIVND (reference sequence).

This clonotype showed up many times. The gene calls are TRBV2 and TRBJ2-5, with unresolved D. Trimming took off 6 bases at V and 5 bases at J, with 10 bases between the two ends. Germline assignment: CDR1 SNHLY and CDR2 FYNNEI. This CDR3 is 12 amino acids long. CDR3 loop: CASSNNDETQYF. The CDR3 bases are TGTGCCAGCAGCAACAACGACGAGACCCAGTACTTC.

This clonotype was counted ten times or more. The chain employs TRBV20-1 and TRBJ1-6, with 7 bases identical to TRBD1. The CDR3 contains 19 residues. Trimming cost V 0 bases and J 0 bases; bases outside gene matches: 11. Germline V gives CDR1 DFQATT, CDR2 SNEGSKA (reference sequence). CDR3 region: CSARELRGQVISYNSPLHF. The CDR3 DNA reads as TGCAGTGCTAGAGAGCTTCGAGGACAGGTGATCTCCTATAATTCACCCCTCCACTTT.

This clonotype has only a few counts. The CDR3 sequence is CASSLFLGTDTQYF. DNA of the CDR3: TGTGCCAGCAGCTTATTCCTTGGCACAGATACGCAGTATTTT. The chain recombines TRBV7-2 with TRBJ2-3; D gene unclear. Trimming cost V 2 bases and J 1 base, with 7 bases left between them. The CDR3 is 14 amino acids. CDR1 is SGHTA and CDR2 is FQGNSA in the germline V gene. The entire variable domain, with the rest obtained from reference TRBV7-2 and TRBJ2-3, is as follows: GAGVSQSPSNKVTEKGKDVELRCDPISGHTALYWYRQSLGQGLEFLIYFQGNSAPDKSGLPSDRFSAERTGGSVSTLTIQRTQQEDSAVYLCASSLFLGTDTQYFGPGTRLTVL.

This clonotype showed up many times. CDR3 in DNA: TGTGCCAGCAGTTTCCCACTAGCGGGGGGGACAGATACGCAGTATTTT. This codes for CASSFPLAGGTDTQYF. The rearrangement uses TRBV28 and TRBJ2-3; 13 bases fit TRBD2. In germline, CDR1 is MDHEN, CDR2 SYDVKM. This CDR3 spans 16 amino acids. J lost 3 bases, V lost 3 bases, and 3 bases had no gene match.

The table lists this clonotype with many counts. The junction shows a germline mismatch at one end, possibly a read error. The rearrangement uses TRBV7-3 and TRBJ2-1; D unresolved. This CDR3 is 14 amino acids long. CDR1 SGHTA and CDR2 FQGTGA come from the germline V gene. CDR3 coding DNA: TGTGCCAGCAGCTACGACCCCAGCTACGATGAGCAGTTCTTC. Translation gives CASSYDPSYDEQFF.

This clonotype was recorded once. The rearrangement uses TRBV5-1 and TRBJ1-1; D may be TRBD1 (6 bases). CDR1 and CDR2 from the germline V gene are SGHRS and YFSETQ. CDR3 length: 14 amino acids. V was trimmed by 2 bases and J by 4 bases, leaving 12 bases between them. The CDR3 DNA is TGCGCCAGCAGCTTCAGGGGAGAGGGCACTGAAGCTTTCTTT. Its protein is CASSFRGEGTEAFF. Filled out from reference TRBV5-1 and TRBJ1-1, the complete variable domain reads KAGVTQTPRYLIKTRGQQVTLSCSPISGHRSVSWYQQTPGQGLQFLFEYFSETQRNKGNFPGRFSGRQFSNSRSEMNVSTLELGDSALYLCASSFRGEGTEAFFGQGTRLTVV.